The rows below give T cell receptor beta chains drawn from one sample of a study of T-cell reconstitution after alpha-beta-depleted transplantation in children. TCRdb itself ran the PCR reads through MiXCR, one entry per CDR3 protein. Among about 440,000 distinct CDR3 sequences listed, around two fifths were seen once. The material sequenced was PBMCs, taken before TCRalphabeta/CD19-depleted stem cell transplant. All receptors derive from a girl aged 2 to 9 with aplastic anemia, due to receive a stem cell transplant. CDR3s include the opening cysteine and the closing phenylalanine or tryptophan. D genes are given only for firm matches. Size is omitted from some rows. Given values are once, few, many or a class for expanded clones.

j_gene	d_gene	abundance	v_gene	len	CDR3nt	CDR3aa
TRBJ2-1	NA	NA	TRBV15	19	TGTGCCACCAGCAGAGATGAAGGGACCGGGCTCCTCTCCTACAATGAGCAGTTCTTC	CATSRDEGTGLLSYNEQFF
TRBJ2-7	NA	NA	TRBV28	12	TGTGCCAGCAGCCCTTTCCGGGACGAGCAGTACTTC	CASSPFRDEQYF
TRBJ2-1	NA	once	TRBV7-3	16	TGTGCCAGCAGCGTAGCCCAGCGGGTTCCCTACAATGAGCAGTTCTTC	CASSVAQRVPYNEQFF
TRBJ2-7	TRBD2	NA	TRBV5-6	16	TGTGCCAGCGCCAGGCGGGTAGCGGGGCCCCTTCACGAGCAGTACTTC	CASARRVAGPLHEQYF
TRBJ2-1	NA	many	TRBV19	13	TGTGCCAGTAGTATAGGTTGGACAAATGAGCAGTTCTTC	CASSIGWTNEQFF
TRBJ2-3	TRBD2	few	TRBV7-8	15	TGTGCCAGCAGACAACGAGGCGGGAGGTACTATACGCAGTATTTT	CASRQRGGRYYTQYF
TRBJ2-2	TRBD2	many	TRBV18	20	TGTGCCAGCTCACCGATGATTGGGGGGATTCGGCGGGAGAGGACCGGGGAGCTGTTTTTT	CASSPMIGGIRRERTGELFF
TRBJ2-2	TRBD2	NA	TRBV6-1	15	TGTGCCAGCAGAGGACTAGCGATCTACACCGGGGAGCTGTTTTTT	CASRGLAIYTGELFF
TRBJ2-3	NA	NA	TRBV12-3/TRBV12-4	15	TGTGCCAGCAGAGACACTAGAGAGGTCACAGATACGCAGTATTTT	CASRDTREVTDTQYF
TRBJ1-5	NA	NA	TRBV20-1	12	TGCAGTGCTAATCAAGGCAATCAGCCCCAGCATTTT	CSANQGNQPQHF
TRBJ2-7	TRBD2	NA	TRBV7-2	15	TGTGCCAGCAGCTCGTGGACTAGCGGGAGGTACGAGCAGTACTTC	CASSSWTSGRYEQYF
TRBJ2-3	NA	NA	TRBV7-6	16	TGTGCCAGCAGTCTGGTGGGCGGGCTCGGCACAGATACGCAGTATTTT	CASSLVGGLGTDTQYF
TRBJ2-1	TRBD2	once	TRBV5-1	15	TGCGCCAGCAGCTCTATAGCGGGAGGGCTTCTAGAGCAGTTCTTC	CASSSIAGGLLEQFF
TRBJ2-2	NA	NA	TRBV20-1	13	TGCAGCTTCACGGGACCCAACACCGGGGAGCTGTTTTTT	CSFTGPNTGELFF
TRBJ2-3	NA	few	TRBV7-6	15	TGTGCCAGCAGCCCCCAGTTTGGTGCCACAGATACGCAGTATTTT	CASSPQFGATDTQYF
TRBJ2-7	NA	NA	TRBV20-1	12	TGCAGTGCTATCCAACTCTCCTACGAGCAGTACTTC	CSAIQLSYEQYF
TRBJ1-5	NA	few	TRBV25-1	13	TGTGCCAGCCGACAGGCTGATTATCAGCCCCAGCATTTT	CASRQADYQPQHF
TRBJ2-7	TRBD2	NA	TRBV7-8	15	TGTGCCAGCAGCTTACGGCCGACTAGCCTAGGCGAGCAGTACTTC	CASSLRPTSLGEQYF
TRBJ2-7	TRBD2	NA	TRBV4-2	20	TGTGCCAGCAGCCAATCGGAGGGGGTCTATAGCGGGAGCAACCCCTACGAGCAGTACTTC	CASSQSEGVYSGSNPYEQYF
TRBJ2-3	NA	medium-sized	TRBV12-3/TRBV12-4	16	TGTGCCAGCAGTACCCAACGTCGGAGGGGCGCAGATACGCAGTATTTT	CASSTQRRRGADTQYF
TRBJ2-6	NA	NA	TRBV4-3	18	TGCGCCAGCAGCCAAGACCACAGGCGGAACCATCGGGCCAACGTCCTGACTTTC	CASSQDHRRNHRANVLTF
TRBJ2-5	NA	NA	TRBV11-2	14	TGTGCCAGCAGCTTAGAGAGGGGTCGGGGGACCCAGTACTTC	CASSLERGRGTQYF
TRBJ1-3	NA	NA	TRBV7-9	14	TGTGCCAGCAGCCCGCCGGTCGTTGGAAACACCATATATTTT	CASSPPVVGNTIYF
TRBJ1-5	NA	few	TRBV15	14	TGTGCCACCAGCATATTTGGGGGCAATCAGCCCCAGCATTTT	CATSIFGGNQPQHF
TRBJ2-2	NA	many	TRBV7-2	11	TGTGCCAGCAGCATCGAACGGGAGCTGTTTTTT	CASSIERELFF
TRBJ2-1	TRBD2	NA	TRBV12-3/TRBV12-4	13	TGTGCCAGCAGTTTAGGGGAGGGGTCTGAGCAGTTCTTC	CASSLGEGSEQFF
TRBJ2-4	NA	NA	TRBV6-5	16	TGTGCCAGCAGTTCACCCCATCGGACGGACAAAAACATTCAGTACTTC	CASSSPHRTDKNIQYF
TRBJ2-7	TRBD1	NA	TRBV7-8	15	TGTGCCAGCAGCCCTCTCAACAGGGGATCCTACGAGCAGTACTTC	CASSPLNRGSYEQYF
TRBJ2-5	NA	many	TRBV28	10	TGTGCCCGCACCGGAGAGACCCAGTACTTC	CARTGETQYF
TRBJ2-6	TRBD1	many	TRBV28	21	TGTGCCAGCAGTTTAGATCGGGACAGCCTACAAACTAGCTCTGGGGCCAACGTCCTGACTTTC	CASSLDRDSLQTSSGANVLTF
TRBJ2-3	NA	few	TRBV12-3/TRBV12-4	13	TGTGCCACCCATCCCACAGGGTCAGATACGCAGTATTTT	CATHPTGSDTQYF
TRBJ2-3	NA	few	TRBV20-1	13	TGCAGTGCTAGAGCCGGGACTTTTGATACGCAGTATTTT	CSARAGTFDTQYF
TRBJ1-2	TRBD1	few	TRBV10-3	15	TGTGCCATCAGTTCTCCGGGACAGGGGGTTGATGGCTACACCTTC	CAISSPGQGVDGYTF
TRBJ2-7	TRBD1	many	TRBV20-1	14	TGCAGTGCTAGAGATGACAGGGGCAACTACGAGCAGTACTTC	CSARDDRGNYEQYF
TRBJ1-2	TRBD1	once	TRBV7-9	16	TGTGCCAGCAGCCGAACCCGGGACAGCGTTAACTATGGCTACACCTTC	CASSRTRDSVNYGYTF
TRBJ2-7	NA	NA	TRBV7-2	12	TGTGCCAGCAGCTTAGCGTCGAACGAGCAGTACTTC	CASSLASNEQYF
TRBJ2-2	TRBD2	few	TRBV5-1	17	TGCGCCAGCAGCTCCACCCTCAGCGGGAGGAACACCGGGGAGCTGTTTTTT	CASSSTLSGRNTGELFF
TRBJ2-4	NA	NA	TRBV18	15	TGTGCCAGCTCGGCTCCAGGCCTGGCCAAAAACATTCAGTACTTC	CASSAPGLAKNIQYF
TRBJ1-2	NA	few	TRBV20-1	13	TGCAGTGTTGGGGGCAGGGAGGCCTATGGCTACACCTTC	CSVGGREAYGYTF
TRBJ2-7	TRBD2	few	TRBV5-1	15	TGCGCCAGCAGCTTGCGGGGGGGCAGGGACCACGAGCAGTACTTC	CASSLRGGRDHEQYF